This paragraph reports one TCR beta chain. The record originates from a study of cytotoxic CD8 clonotypes in ibrutinib-treated CLL. Overall study context: Outcomes included around 25 partial and 2 complete responses; after median around 65 months, 14 stayed remitted and 12 progressed.

Between the trimmed V and J ends, which lost 6 bases and 1 base, there was a span of 10 bases. The germline gives CDR1 MNHEY, CDR2 SMNVEV (reference sequence). The CDR3 runs to 14 residues. The repertoire was sequenced with immunoSEQ multiplex PCR; TCRdb's copy has only in-frame clones and lacks some. Of under 300,000 clones detected, roughly three quarters appear once; the ten largest clones hold approximately 5.1%. The TCR sequence derives from a human donor with chronic lymphocytic leukemia. The chain carries TRBV27 and TRBJ1-5; weak D call: TRBD1 (5 bases). The sample here was PBMCs, taken at disease progression, from a patient treated with ibrutinib. CDR3 nucleotide sequence: TGTGCCAGCAGAATCGCAGGGAGCAATCAGCCCCAGCATTTT. Encoded protein: CASRIAGSNQPQHF.